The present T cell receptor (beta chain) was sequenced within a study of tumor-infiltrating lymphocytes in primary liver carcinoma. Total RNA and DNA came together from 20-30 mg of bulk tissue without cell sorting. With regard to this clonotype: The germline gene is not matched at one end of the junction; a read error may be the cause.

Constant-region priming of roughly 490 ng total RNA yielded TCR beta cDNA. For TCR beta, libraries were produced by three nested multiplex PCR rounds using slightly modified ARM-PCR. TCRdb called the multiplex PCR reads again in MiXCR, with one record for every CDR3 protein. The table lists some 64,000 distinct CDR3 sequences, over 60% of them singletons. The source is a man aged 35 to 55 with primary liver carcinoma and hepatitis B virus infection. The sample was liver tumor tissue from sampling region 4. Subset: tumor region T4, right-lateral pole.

The CDR3 DNA sequence: TGTGCCAGCAACTTAGATCAGGGGGAGACTAGTAGAGATACGCAGTACTTT. As protein: CASNLDQGETSRDTQYF. This rearrangement joins TRBV11-2 to TRBJ2-3, with D perhaps matching TRBD1 (7 bases). CDR1 and CDR2 (germline): SGHAT, FQNNGV. The CDR3 is 17 amino acids.